This is a list of T cell receptor beta chains from one sample in a study of blood T cell repertoires in COVID-19. Some clones are missing from TCRdb's copy, which holds only in-frame ones; the method was immunoSEQ multiplex PCR. Among hundreds of thousands of clones, roughly nine tenths were seen once, and the ten largest hold 0.75% to 0.9%. Sequenced: peripheral blood. These receptor sequences come from a man younger than 35 with COVID-19, enrolled during active disease. Each CDR3 is given with its conserved first and last residue. D genes are given only for firm matches.

TRBV5-1,TRBJ1-2,TRBD1,CASSFQGDGYTF,TGCGCCAGCAGCTTCCAGGGGGACGGCTACACCTTC
TRBV7-9,TRBJ1-2,-,CASSLSSAVVNYGYTF,TGTGCCAGCAGCTTATCTTCCGCGGTAGTTAACTATGGCTACACCTTC
TRBV5-1,TRBJ2-2,-,CASSLGSRTGELFF,TGCGCCAGCAGCTTGGGGTCTCGGACCGGGGAGCTGTTTTTT
TRBV6-2/TRBV6-3,TRBJ1-4,-,CASSPQEYEKLFF,TGTGCCAGCAGTCCCCAAGAGTATGAAAAACTGTTTTTT
TRBV10-1,TRBJ1-1,-,CASSESSDYVEAFF,TGCGCCAGCAGTGAGTCATCGGACTACGTTGAAGCTTTCTTT
TRBV29-1,TRBJ2-5,-,CSVRAFQETQYF,TGCAGCGTGAGGGCCTTCCAAGAGACCCAGTACTTC
TRBV24-1,TRBJ2-7,-,CATSPGMGWDEQYF,TGTGCCACCAGTCCAGGGATGGGGTGGGACGAGCAGTACTTC
TRBV23-1,TRBJ1-5,-,CASSPTAGLWYGNQPQHF,TGCGCCAGCAGTCCTACAGCGGGCCTATGGTATGGCAATCAGCCCCAGCATTTT
TRBV12-3/TRBV12-4,TRBJ2-7,-,CASSFGAYEQYF,TGTGCCAGCAGTTTTGGAGCATACGAGCAGTACTTC
TRBV9,TRBJ2-1,TRBD2,CASSVSPVAGGNEQFF,TGTGCCAGCAGCGTATCCCCGGTAGCGGGAGGGAATGAGCAGTTCTTC
TRBV7-2,TRBJ2-1,TRBD2,CASSSISGRASNEQFF,TGTGCCAGCAGCTCCATAAGCGGGAGGGCCTCAAATGAGCAGTTCTTC